These 7 T cell receptor beta chains came from one sample sequenced in a study of blood T cell repertoires in COVID-19. Using immunoSEQ multiplex PCR, the repertoire was profiled, and TCRdb retains in-frame clones only, with some absent. Counted here are tens of thousands of clones, approximately 86% occurring once; the ten biggest clones make up about 3%. The sequenced sample consisted of peripheral blood. These receptors were taken from a middle-aged man with active COVID-19.

This clone has just one count. The J gene is TRBJ2-2, the V gene TRBV5-1; D is possibly TRBD1 (5 bases). The CDR3 spans 15 residues. V lost 0 bases to trimming and J lost 8 bases, with 14 bases between them. CDR1 and CDR2 (germline): SGHRS, YFSETQ. CDR3 bases: TGCGCCAGCAGCTTGGCCGGTCAGGGTTCGGGGGAGCTGTTTTTT. This gives the protein CASSLAGQGSGELFF.

The chain has TRBV4-3 and TRBJ2-7; D is possibly TRBD2 (6 bases). The CDR3 extends over 15 amino acids. The V end lost 4 bases, the J end lost 3 bases, and 16 bases lay between the germline ends. Germline values: CDR1 LGHNA, CDR2 YSLEER. CDR3 in DNA: TGCGCCAGCAGCCCCTGGGGGGAGACCCGCTACGAGCAGTACTTC. This codes for CASSPWGETRYEQYF.

The gene calls are TRBV19 and TRBJ2-2, with 8 nucleotides matching TRBD1. CDR3 length: 15 amino acids. J gave up 5 bases and V 3 bases, and 5 bases lay outside the gene matches. Germline V gene sequence: CDR1 LNHDA, CDR2 SQIVND (reference sequence). The CDR3 DNA reads as TGTGCCAGTAGTATTTGGGACAGGAGGACCGGGGAGCTGTTTTTT. As protein: CASSIWDRRTGELFF.

This CDR3 is CASSLSPGPGELFF. CDR3 sequence (DNA): TGCGCCAGCAGCTTGTCCCCAGGGCCCGGGGAGCTGTTTTTT. The chain couples TRBV5-1 to TRBJ2-2, with D possibly TRBD1 on 5 matching bases. This CDR3 spans 14 amino acids. Trimming took off 1 base at V and 6 bases at J, with 10 bases between the two ends. Germline CDR1 reads SGHRS; CDR2 reads YFSETQ.

This chain joins TRBV5-4 and TRBJ2-2; 14 nucleotides align to TRBD2. The CDR3 length is 18 residues. Germline V CDR1 and CDR2: SGHNT, YYREEE (reference sequence). V dropped 1 base and J dropped 6; count of bases not matched to a gene: 8. As DNA, the CDR3 is TGTGCCAGCAGCTTGCCGGGACTAGCGGGGGAGCGGGCCGGGGAGCTGTTTTTT. This sequence encodes CASSLPGLAGERAGELFF.

This chain joins TRBV5-1 and TRBJ2-3; 7 positions agree with TRBD1. The CDR3 is made up of 14 amino acids. Trimming at V came to 4 bases and at J to 1 base, leaving 3 bases not matched to a gene. The germline V gene encodes CDR1 SGHRS and CDR2 YFSETQ. The CDR3 DNA sequence: TGCGCCAGCAGCCGGGACAGAGGCACAGATACGCAGTATTTT. This gives the protein CASSRDRGTDTQYF.

The chain has TRBV11-1 and TRBJ2-1, with 9 nucleotides matching TRBD1. Germline values: CDR1 SGHAT, CDR2 FQDESV (reference sequence). The trim removed 5 bases at V and 4 bases at J, leaving 6 bases unmatched. There are 15 residues in the CDR3. The CDR3 coding sequence is TGTGCCAGCAGCCTTGACAGGGGGGTTTACAATGAGCAGTTCTTC. Its translation is CASSLDRGVYNEQFF.